The entry below describes one T cell receptor (beta chain). The antigen remains undetermined. This entry is derived from a study of T cells in Graves' hyperthyroidism and ophthalmopathy. Study-level information: Peripheral blood collection took place at initial diagnosis, before any treatment. Regarding the study as a whole: Most clonotypes expanded in the thyroid (above 0.001) were also present in blood.

Amplified TCR beta CDR3 regions came from RNA transcripts. An initial round of RT-PCR targeting the TCR CDR3 relied on the HTBI primer set. Each CDR3 protein is one row after TCRdb ran MiXCR on the multiplex PCR reads. The sample lists around 250,000 distinct CDR3 sequences, roughly 15% occurring once. Germline V gives CDR1 SGHNT, CDR2 YYREEE (reference sequence). Trimming took 0 bases from V and 0 from J, leaving 10 bases between them. The CDR3 has 16 residues. The source of this sequence is a woman aged 40 to 49 with Graves' hyperthyroidism that later progressed to Graves' ophthalmopathy. The V call is TRBV5-4, the J call TRBJ2-1; D is unresolved. Sequencing was carried out using blood. CDR3 sequence: CASSLGGTLSYNEQFF. The CDR3 nucleotides are TGTGCCAGCAGCTTGGGTGGAACCCTCTCCTACAATGAGCAGTTCTTC.